This T cell receptor (beta chain) was captured by sequencing in a study of T cells in Graves' hyperthyroidism and ophthalmopathy. Whole-study findings and limits: Prediction of ophthalmopathy progression came a median around 6.5 months pre-onset. Patients with ophthalmopathy were separated from those with stable hyperthyroidism by a 13 V-J model.

Amplification of TCR beta CDR3 regions was performed using RNA transcripts as template. The primer set for the first-round RT-PCR of the TCR CDR3 was HTBI. TCRdb fed the multiplex PCR reads into MiXCR, producing one record per CDR3 protein. The table has approximately 530,000 distinct CDR3 sequences, over 15% seen once. There are 16 residues in the CDR3. Trimming took off 5 bases at V and 3 bases at J, with 19 bases between the two ends. Germline-derived CDR1 and CDR2 are SEHNR and FQNEAQ (reference sequence). For Graves' hyperthyroidism to be stable, ophthalmopathy could not progress within 18 months. Together with thyroid ultrasound, orbital computed tomography, serum thyroxine and TRAb, clinical symptoms were used for diagnoses. In regard to this clonotype: The antigen remains undetermined.

The chain uses TRBV7-9 and TRBJ2-5; D not certain. Sequenced: blood. The clonotype comes from a woman in her late teens or twenties with Graves' hyperthyroidism. The CDR3 region is CASSPPFPHREETQYF. For the CDR3, the DNA is TGTGCCAGCAGCCCCCCCTTCCCTCACAGAGAAGAGACCCAGTACTTC.